This TCR beta chain was sequenced for a study of shared clonotypes between healthy human individuals. The count of this clone is one. Germline V gene data show CDR1 as MGHRA and CDR2 as YSYEKL. CDR3 length: 16 amino acids. Trimming at V came to 2 bases and at J to 1 base, leaving 4 bases not matched to a gene. The assay was immunoSEQ multiplex PCR, and TCRdb's table has in-frame clones only and misses some. The sample shows 1,400,000 or so clones, approximately 98.5% of them seen only once. Sequencing was carried out using naive CD4+ T cells sorted from blood. The subset here: CD45RA+ positively selected. V is TRBV4-1 and J is TRBJ2-7, with 11 nucleotides matching TRBD2. This clonotype was sampled from a man between 25 and 39 years old in good health. CDR3: CASSQPTSGSSYEQYF. The CDR3 bases are TGCGCCAGCAGCCAACCCACTAGCGGGAGTTCCTACGAGCAGTACTTC.